This is a list of T cell receptor beta chains from one sample in a study of cytomegalovirus exposure and HLA in healthy donors. TCRdb keeps only in-frame clones here, not all; method: immunoSEQ multiplex PCR. The sample lists some 71,000 clones; about 95% were seen once. Sequencing was carried out using PBMCs. These receptors all stem from a woman younger than 30 in good health and CMV-seronegative. Each CDR3 is given with its conserved first and last residue. D genes are given only for firm matches. Only part of the rows carry a size: once, few, many, or a class if the clone is expanded.

size	V	J	length	D	DNA	CDR3
NA	TRBV6-1	TRBJ1-2	14	NA	TGTGCCAGCAATCTGAGGGGGGGAAGCGACGGCTACACCTTC	CASNLRGGSDGYTF
NA	TRBV7-3	TRBJ2-3	12	NA	TGTGCCAGCAGCACAAACACAGATACGCAGTATTTT	CASSTNTDTQYF
NA	TRBV30	TRBJ1-1	14	NA	TGTGCCTGGAGTGCTAAAGGGGGACACACTGAAGCTTTCTTT	CAWSAKGGHTEAFF
NA	TRBV19	TRBJ1-4	14	NA	TGTGCCAGTAGTAATTTTCCGGGGGTCGAAAAACTGTTTTTT	CASSNFPGVEKLFF
once	TRBV19	TRBJ2-7	14	TRBD1	TGTGCCAGTAGCTCCGGGACAGGAGGCTACGAGCAGTACTTC	CASSSGTGGYEQYF
NA	TRBV15	TRBJ2-3	14	NA	TGTGCCACCAGCAGAGATAGTACAGGCCTCACGATGTATTTT	CATSRDSTGLTMYF
once	TRBV5-6	TRBJ2-3	16	TRBD2	TGTGCCAGCAGCTTGGGGACTAGCGGGAGTAGGGATACGCAGTATTTT	CASSLGTSGSRDTQYF
NA	TRBV5-4	TRBJ2-7	14	NA	TGTGCCAGCAGCTTGCGACACGTATCCTACGAGCAGTACTTC	CASSLRHVSYEQYF
NA	TRBV19	TRBJ2-7	16	TRBD2	TGTGCCAGTAGTATAGGTAGAACGGGAGGGCCCTACGAGCAGTACTTC	CASSIGRTGGPYEQYF
once	TRBV5-6	TRBJ1-2	15	TRBD1	TGTGCCAGCAGCTTGGGTTTCCAGGGGGCCGGCGGCTACACCTTC	CASSLGFQGAGGYTF
NA	TRBV7-9	TRBJ1-1	15	NA	TGTGCCAGCAGCTTAGGAGAAACCGCTGTCACTGAAGCTTTCTTT	CASSLGETAVTEAFF